One sample yielded the 23 T cell receptor beta chains listed below, sequenced in a study of T cells in Graves' hyperthyroidism and ophthalmopathy. Regions amplified from RNA transcripts were the TCR beta CDR3 regions. During a first-round RT-PCR of the TCR CDR3, the HTBI primer set was used. From the multiplex PCR reads, TCRdb called clonotypes with MiXCR, one entry per CDR3 protein. This table holds about 370,000 distinct CDR3 sequences, roughly 15% found once. Source material: blood. These receptors were obtained from a woman in her sixties or seventies with Graves' ophthalmopathy.

This sequence joins TRBV29-1 and TRBJ2-7, with D uncertain. V was shortened by 3 bases and J by 2 bases, with 5 bases between the two germline ends. Germline V gene sequence: CDR1 SQVTM, CDR2 ANQGSEA. The CDR3 length is 11 residues. The CDR3 is CSVEKAYEQYF. The CDR3 nucleotides are TGCAGCGTTGAGAAGGCCTACGAGCAGTACTTC.

This clonotype was seen many times. J is TRBJ1-5 and V is TRBV28, with no clear D. The V and J ends lost 1 base and 2 bases respectively, with 6 bases between them. CDR1 and CDR2 from the germline V gene are MDHEN and SYDVKM. The CDR3 contains 14 residues. CDR3: CASSLSLGNQPQHF. DNA for the CDR3: TGTGCCAGCAGTTTATCTCTGGGCAATCAGCCCCAGCATTTT.

This clonotype has a count of ten or more. This chain links TRBV30 with TRBJ2-3; D unclear. This CDR3 spans 14 amino acids. The germline CDR1 and CDR2 sequences are GTSNPN and SVGIG (reference sequence). V was shortened by 1 base and J by 0 bases, with 8 bases between the two germline ends. As DNA, the CDR3 is TGTGCCTGGAGTGGGTTTAGTAGCACAGATACGCAGTATTTT. This encodes CAWSGFSSTDTQYF.

Only a few counts were recorded for this clonotype. A clone one base away is much larger, so this may be a read error. This chain connects TRBV30 to TRBJ1-5; no reliable D call. Deletions cut 1 base from V and 1 base from J, with 5 bases between. There are 13 residues in the CDR3. CDR1 is GTSNPN, CDR2 SVGIG, per germline (reference sequence). DNA for the CDR3: TGTGCCTGGAGTGCTGACAGCAATCAGCCCCAGCATTTT. It specifies CAWSADSNQPQHF.

This clonotype was detected many times. The chain combines TRBV28 with TRBJ1-4; D remains ambiguous. CDR3 length equals 13 residues. Looked up from germline, CDR1 is MDHEN and CDR2 is SYDVKM. V lost 4 bases, J lost 4 bases, and 7 bases lay in between. CDR3 nucleotide sequence: TGTGCCAGCAGTTCCGGATATAATGAAAAACTGTTTTTT. Protein sequence: CASSSGYNEKLFF.

This clonotype occurred a few times. The CDR3 here is CASNPQRLAKNIQYF. CDR3 DNA: TGTGCCAGTAACCCACAGAGATTAGCCAAAAACATTCAGTACTTC. The rearrangement joins TRBV19 to TRBJ2-4; unclear D gene. Germline V CDR1 and CDR2: LNHDA, SQIVND (reference sequence). V was cut by 7 bases and J by 0 bases, with 13 bases left in between. The CDR3 loop spans 15 amino acids.

Many counts were recorded for this clonotype. The chain recombines TRBV7-2 with TRBJ1-1; D remains unclear. The V gene's germline CDR1 is SGHTA and CDR2 FQGNSA. CDR3 length: 14 residues. V was clipped by 5 bases and J by 5 bases, with 15 bases between them. CDR3 region: CASSRRWGETEAFF. DNA of the CDR3: TGTGCCAGCAGCCGACGGTGGGGAGAAACTGAAGCTTTCTTT.

This clonotype was seen at least ten times. The chain has TRBV7-9 and TRBJ2-1; 7 positions agree with TRBD2. Germline CDR1 is SEHNR and CDR2 is FQNEAQ (reference sequence). The CDR3 extends over 16 amino acids. Trimming took 3 bases from V and 0 from J; bases not matched to a gene: 5. CDR3 sequence reads: CASSFRGSSSYNEQFF. CDR3 DNA sequence: TGTGCCAGCAGCTTTCGCGGGAGCTCCTCCTACAATGAGCAGTTCTTC.

This clonotype has only one observation. This rearrangement joins TRBV5-1 to TRBJ2-7, with TRBD2 identical over 10 bases. J was trimmed by 2 bases and V by 4 bases; bases with no gene match: 6. This CDR3 comprises 15 residues. Germline V gene sequence: CDR1 SGHRS, CDR2 YFSETQ. CDR3 amino acids: CASSATSGTAYEQYF. Here the CDR3 DNA reads TGCGCCAGCAGCGCTACTAGCGGGACAGCCTACGAGCAGTACTTC.

V and J are TRBV28 and TRBJ1-5; 11 bases align to TRBD1. Germline V gene sequence: CDR1 MDHEN, CDR2 SYDVKM. This CDR3 is 16 amino acids long. J gave up 5 bases and V 5 bases, and 8 bases lay outside the gene matches. In DNA, the CDR3 is TGTGCCAGCAGTCCCCCCGGGACAGGGGGGTATCAGCCCCAGCATTTT. As protein: CASSPPGTGGYQPQHF.

Many counts were recorded for this clonotype. The J gene is TRBJ2-4, the V gene TRBV15; no reliable D call. The ends were cut back, 0 bases at V and 0 bases at J, with 15 bases in the middle. Germline V lookup: CDR1 LNHNV, CDR2 YYDKDF (reference sequence). The CDR3 is 18 amino acids. This CDR3 is CATSRDLSSLLAKNIQYF. In DNA form, the CDR3 reads TGTGCCACCAGCAGAGATCTCTCCAGTCTACTAGCCAAAAACATTCAGTACTTC.

In its sample, this clonotype was seen many times. The chain recombines TRBV7-9 with TRBJ2-1; TRBD2 aligns across 16 bases. The germline V gene has CDR1 SEHNR and CDR2 FQNEAQ (reference sequence). This CDR3 is 18 amino acids long. Trimming removed 3 bases from V and 6 bases from J; junction bases left unmatched: 8. CDR3 sequence reads: CASSFIPGTSGRANEQFF. CDR3 nucleotides: TGTGCCAGCAGCTTTATCCCCGGGACTAGCGGGAGGGCCAATGAGCAGTTCTTC.

This clonotype was seen once. This could be a read error, since a much larger clone is one nucleotide away. The chain joins TRBV20-1 to TRBJ1-5, with TRBD1 as a possible D gene (6 bases). The J call may be mistaken, given a closer DNA end match to TRBJ2-3. This CDR3 has 13 residues. Germline-derived CDR1 and CDR2 are DFQATT and SNEGSKA (reference sequence). The CDR3 loop reads CSAGQYSNQPQYF. The CDR3 DNA is TGCAGTGCTGGACAGTATAGCAATCAGCCCCAGTATTTT.

Many counts were recorded for this clonotype. The CDR3 here is CSARQGQETQYF. DNA of the CDR3: TGCAGTGCTAGGCAGGGACAAGAGACCCAGTACTTC. The rearrangement joins TRBV20-1 to TRBJ2-5; TRBD1 is a possible D gene (5 bases). The CDR3 length is 12 residues. V shed 3 bases and J shed 2 bases, with 7 bases lying between them. CDR1 and CDR2 (germline): DFQATT, SNEGSKA (reference sequence).

This clonotype was observed many times. The genes are TRBV20-1 and TRBJ1-1; perhaps TRBD1 as D (5 bases). CDR3 length equals 13 residues. Germline V CDR1 and CDR2: DFQATT, SNEGSKA (reference sequence). Trimming left V 5 bases short and J 3 bases short, with 13 bases between. As DNA, the CDR3 is TGCAGTGCTCGACGACAGCCGGACACTGAAGCTTTCTTT. It is translated as CSARRQPDTEAFF.

The rearrangement uses TRBV2 and TRBJ2-7, with D possibly matching TRBD2 (5 bases). CDR3 length equals 12 residues. From germline, CDR1 is SNHLY and CDR2 FYNNEI. Trimming shortened V by 5 bases and J by 6 bases, and 11 bases separated the two germline ends. CDR3 nucleotide sequence: TGTGCCAGCAGTCGCGAACTAGGCGAGCAGTACTTC. This translates into CASSRELGEQYF.

This clonotype was seen at least ten times. The V call is TRBV28, the J call TRBJ2-6; TRBD1 matches 7 bases. This CDR3 spans 12 amino acids. V lost 10 bases to trimming and J lost 9 bases; unmatched junction nucleotides: 6. Germline V gives CDR1 MDHEN, CDR2 SYDVKM. CDR3 nucleotides: TGTGCCAACCCGGGACAGTGCAACGTCCTGACTTTC. This sequence encodes CANPGQCNVLTF.

The chain has TRBV2 and TRBJ2-5, with 11 bases fitting TRBD2. The CDR3 spans 13 residues. CDR1 and CDR2 (germline): SNHLY, FYNNEI. The trim removed 7 bases at V and 10 bases at J, leaving 8 bases unmatched. CDR3 sequence: CASKQLAGAHQYF. For the CDR3, the DNA is TGTGCCAGCAAGCAACTAGCGGGAGCCCACCAGTACTTC. The whole variable domain, filled in from reference TRBV2 and TRBJ2-5, reads EPEVTQTPSHQVTQMGQEVILRCVPISNHLYFYWYRQILGQKVEFLVSFYNNEISEKSEIFDDQFSVERPDGSNFTLKIRSTKLEDSAMYFCASKQLAGAHQYFGPGTRLLVL.

The sample holds a few counts of this clonotype. V gene TRBV7-2 combines with J gene TRBJ1-4, with a possible D match to TRBD1 (6 bases). CDR3 size: 15 residues. The germline V gene has CDR1 SGHTA and CDR2 FQGNSA. V was pared by 5 bases and J by 7 bases, with 17 bases between. CDR3 DNA: TGTGCCAGCAGCGCAGGACAGTATTTAGGTGAAAAACTGTTTTTT. It specifies CASSAGQYLGEKLFF.

The sample holds many counts of this clonotype. The rearrangement links TRBV24-1 to TRBJ2-1, with a tentative D call TRBD2 (6 bases). This CDR3 spans 13 amino acids. Trimming took 6 bases from V and 4 from J, leaving 9 bases between them. The V gene's germline CDR1 is KGHDR and CDR2 SFDVKD. The CDR3 sequence: CATSMAGYNEQFF. In DNA form, the CDR3 reads TGTGCCACCAGTATGGCGGGATACAATGAGCAGTTCTTC.

This clonotype was recorded many times. The V call is TRBV20-1, the J call TRBJ2-3; D tentatively reads TRBD1 or TRBD2 (7 bases each). The CDR3 extends over 16 amino acids. Looked up from germline, CDR1 is DFQATT and CDR2 is SNEGSKA (reference sequence). V lost 0 bases and J 3 bases, leaving 16 bases between the germline ends. The CDR3 protein is CSARDTGEGATDTQYF. The CDR3 bases are TGCAGTGCTAGAGATACGGGGGAGGGGGCAACAGATACGCAGTATTTT.

This clonotype came up many times. V gene TRBV20-1 combines with J gene TRBJ2-5; D remains unclear. Germline CDR1 is DFQATT and CDR2 is SNEGSKA (reference sequence). Trimming shortened V by 8 bases and J by 2 bases, and 12 bases separated the two germline ends. The CDR3 is made up of 12 amino acids. The CDR3 protein is CSTTYNQETQYF. The CDR3 nucleotides are TGCAGTACCACCTACAATCAAGAGACCCAGTACTTC.

The chain links TRBV24-1 to TRBJ2-3; 7 bases map to TRBD1. V was clipped by 4 bases and J by 4 bases; unmatched bases: 13. Germline values: CDR1 KGHDR, CDR2 SFDVKD. The CDR3 consists of 17 residues. CDR3 protein: CATSDPSQGMRADTQYF. DNA for the CDR3: TGTGCCACCAGTGACCCTTCACAGGGGATGAGGGCAGATACGCAGTATTTT.